By sample share, the clone carrying this T cell receptor (beta chain) is medium-sized. Its antigen is still unknown. This specimen belongs to a study of T cell repertoires in cytomegalovirus infection. For the study at large: From public TCR beta signatures came an indication of both CMV infection and matching HLA type.

Trimming shortened V by 2 bases and J by 1 base, and 5 bases separated the two germline ends. Germline V gene data show CDR1 as SGHTA and CDR2 as FQGNSA. The CDR3 is 13 residues long. TCRdb processed the reads anew with MiXCR; each CDR3 protein has one entry. The sample lists 65,000 to 95,000 distinct CDR3 sequences, 3.7% occurring once. Points from the study as a whole: HLA-C-restricted CMV-specific TCR beta clonotypes prevailed in the ex vivo response.

V is TRBV7-2 and J is TRBJ1-1; D remains ambiguous. This receptor was obtained from a human donor in good health (CMV status not recorded). Some clones in this sample may be carry-over from other donors' samples. The sequenced sample consisted of PBMCs. DNA for the CDR3: TGTGCCAGCAGCTTAATACAGAACACTGAAGCTTTCTTT. It codes for CASSLIQNTEAFF.